One and the same sample provided the 6 T cell receptor beta chains below, sequenced in a study of blood T cell repertoires in COVID-19 (dated by TCRdb to 2020 to 2021). The library was obtained by the immunoSEQ multiplex PCR assay. TCRdb's version of the immuneACCESS table is confined to in-frame rearrangements and falls short of the full clone set. An unresolved V gene accounts for under half of the shortfall where checked; the remainder is of unknown origin. The sample table shows about 320,000 clones, and nearly 90% are seen once. The top ten constitute 11% of the sample. Material for sequencing was peripheral blood. The receptors shown here come from a young woman with COVID-19, enrolled during active disease.

V and J are TRBV18 and TRBJ2-3, with TRBD2 matching 9 bases. The CDR3 is 15 residues long. Looked up from germline, CDR1 is KGHSH and CDR2 is LQKENI. The ends lost 2 bases at V and 8 bases at J; junction bases unmatched: 8. The DNA for the CDR3 is TGTGCCAGCTCACCAGCTAGCGGGGTGGAAGTTACGCAGTATTTT. Its translation: CASSPASGVEVTQYF.

The chain uses TRBV29-1 and TRBJ1-1; 8 bases map to TRBD1. With V trimmed by 3 bases and J by 1 base, 1 base remained unmatched. The CDR3 is 13 residues long. Looked up from germline, CDR1 is SQVTM and CDR2 is ANQGSEA. The CDR3, as DNA: TGCAGCGTTGATCAGGGGGCGAACACTGAAGCTTTCTTT. It specifies CSVDQGANTEAFF.

This chain links TRBV7-9 with TRBJ1-6; possible D gene TRBD1, 5 bases. This CDR3 contains 15 residues. Trimming removed 6 bases at V and 1 base at J, with 10 bases between. Germline lookup yields CDR1 SEHNR and CDR2 FQNEAQ (reference sequence). The CDR3 DNA is TGTGCCAGCAGGGCCGGGGGGTCCTATAATTCACCCCTCCACTTT. Amino acids: CASRAGGSYNSPLHF.

V usage is TRBV29-1 and J usage is TRBJ2-5; 8 bases match TRBD1. Germline V CDR1 and CDR2: SQVTM, ANQGSEA. The junction had 12 bases not matched to a gene; V was cut back by 4 bases and J by 5 bases. There are 15 residues in the CDR3. DNA of the CDR3: TGCAGCGTTGCTCGGGGGACAGGTTCTTTCGAGACCCAGTACTTC. As protein: CSVARGTGSFETQYF.

A single count supports this clone. The chain joins TRBV25-1 to TRBJ2-3; D call uncertain. Trimming cost V 2 bases and J 6 bases, with 9 bases left between them. Per the germline V gene, CDR1 is MGHDK and CDR2 is SYGVNS. The CDR3 covers 13 residues. The CDR3 DNA reads TGTGCCAGCAGTGAAACTTTCCCGGATACGCAGTATTTT. Residues: CASSETFPDTQYF.

This CDR3 reads CASSLAGDQYF. DNA for the CDR3: TGTGCCAGCAGTCTAGCTGGGGACCAGTACTTC. The chain uses TRBV5-6 and TRBJ2-5, with a weak D call TRBD2 (5 bases). Germline V gives CDR1 SGHDT, CDR2 YYEEEE. The CDR3 loop spans 11 amino acids. Trimming cost V 5 bases and J 10 bases, with 12 bases left between them.